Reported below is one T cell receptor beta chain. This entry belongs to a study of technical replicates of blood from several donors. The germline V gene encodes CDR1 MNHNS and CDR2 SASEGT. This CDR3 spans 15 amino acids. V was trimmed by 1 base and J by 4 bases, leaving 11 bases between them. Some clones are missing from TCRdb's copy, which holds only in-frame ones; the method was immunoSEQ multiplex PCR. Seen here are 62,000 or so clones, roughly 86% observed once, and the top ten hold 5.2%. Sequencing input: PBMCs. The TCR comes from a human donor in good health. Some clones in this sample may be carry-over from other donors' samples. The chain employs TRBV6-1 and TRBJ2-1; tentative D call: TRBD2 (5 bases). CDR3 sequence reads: CASSEVLGGYNEQFF. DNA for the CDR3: TGTGCCAGCAGTGAAGTCCTGGGCGGGTACAATGAGCAGTTCTTC.